A single sample gave rise to the 3 T cell receptor beta chains below, sequenced in a study of regulatory T cells in long-lasting Graves disease. Time point noted: persistent/refractory GD, antithyroid drugs over 5 years with positive TRAb. The TCR library was made from RNA that had been extracted from PBMCs in TRIzol. Arm-PCR with iRepertoire HTBI primers amplified the CDR3 regions for these TCR beta libraries. TCRdb re-called the multiplex PCR reads with MiXCR, one entry per CDR3 protein. The table shows over 300,000 distinct CDR3 sequences, with roughly a fifth occurring only once. Sequences were derived from peripheral blood mononuclear cells (PBMCs), sampled when the disease was refractory, from a patient treated with antithyroid drugs. Receptors were obtained from a female donor with Graves disease.

This clonotype was detected ten times or more. The chain recombines TRBV20-1 with TRBJ1-5; D remains ambiguous. CDR3 length equals 12 residues. Trimming pared 5 bases from V and 4 bases from J, leaving 9 bases between. CDR1 is DFQATT and CDR2 is SNEGSKA in the germline V gene (reference sequence). CDR3 in amino acids: CSAGRRNQPQHF. CDR3 DNA: TGCAGTGCTGGACGGAGGAATCAGCCCCAGCATTTT.

In this sample, this clonotype turned up a few times. V and J are TRBV7-8 and TRBJ1-4; D is unresolved. This CDR3 has 16 amino acids. V was shortened by 5 bases and J by 0 bases, with 13 bases between the two germline ends. In germline, CDR1 is SGHVS, CDR2 FQNEAQ. CDR3 residues: CASSPPLVATNEKLFF. The CDR3 region has the DNA TGTGCCAGCAGCCCACCATTAGTTGCAACTAATGAAAAACTGTTTTTT. The complete variable domain, with remaining parts taken from reference TRBV7-8 and TRBJ1-4, reads GAGVSQSPRYKVAKRGQDVALRCDPISGHVSLFWYQQALGQGPEFLTYFQNEAQLDKSGLPSDRFFAERPEGSVSTLKIQRTQQEDSAVYLCASSPPLVATNEKLFFGSGTQLSVL.

This clonotype was counted ten times or more. J is TRBJ1-4 and V is TRBV5-1; the match to TRBD1 covers 7 bases. The germline V gene encodes CDR1 SGHRS and CDR2 YFSETQ. The V gene end was trimmed by 4 bases and the J gene end by 3 bases; junction bases not matched to a gene: 6. CDR3 length equals 15 residues. The CDR3 sequence is CASSAGQLSNEKLFF. The CDR3 DNA sequence: TGCGCCAGCAGCGCGGGACAGCTTTCTAATGAAAAACTGTTTTTT.